Reported below is one T cell receptor beta chain. Data came from immunoSEQ multiplex PCR; TCRdb stores just in-frame clones and leaves some out. Among 55,000 to 70,000 clones, approximately 92% were seen once, and the ten largest hold roughly 5.2%. The source of the sample is a study of cytomegalovirus exposure and HLA in healthy donors. The donors were part of the validation cohort of 100 to 150 subjects. That cohort was separate from the first cohort, which comprised 500 to 850 subjects. The V gene's germline CDR1 is LNHDA and CDR2 SQIVND (reference sequence). V gave up 3 bases and J gave up 3 bases, with 8 bases separating them. This CDR3 spans 14 amino acids.

This sequence originates from a man in his late teens or twenties in good health and CMV-seropositive. The sample comprised PBMCs. The chain has TRBV19 and TRBJ1-4; no firm D call. The CDR3 protein is CASSIGAANEKLFF. The CDR3 bases are TGTGCCAGTAGTATTGGAGCGGCTAATGAAAAACTGTTTTTT. The full variable domain, completed using reference TRBV19 and TRBJ1-4, is DGGITQSPKYLFRKEGQNVTLSCEQNLNHDAMYWYRQDPGQGLRLIYYSQIVNDFQKGDIAEGYSVSREKKESFPLTVTSAQKNPTAFYLCASSIGAANEKLFFGSGTQLSVL.